These 24 T cell receptor beta chains share one sample of origin, sequenced in a study of T-cell memory formation after mild COVID-19 (dated by TCRdb to the early 2020s). Library generation was performed with 5' RACE. The instrument was an Illumina NovaSeq 6000. TCRdb ran its own pipeline on the public reads, namely fastp trimming at Q25 and MiXCR clone calling, and kept in-frame beta chains. Every CDR3 protein is listed once, alongside the most common genes and DNA of its rows. In all, the sample holds around 300,000 distinct CDR3 sequences, and about 13% of those were seen once. The ten largest account for 20% to 25% of the sample. Sequencing used PBMCs or a T cell subset sorted from them (not recorded which). Every receptor here comes from a man between 18 and 35 years old who had mild COVID-19 (a few samples of this study predate the infection). The sample titles of this study are shuffled in the database, so cell type and time point are left out; the donor was told from shared clones.

The chain employs TRBV5-1 and TRBJ1-4; the D gene is possibly TRBD1 (5 bases). Per germline, CDR1 SGHRS and CDR2 YFSETQ. Trimming stripped 4 bases from V and 0 bases from J, with 10 bases between. This CDR3 has 15 residues. DNA for the CDR3: TGCGCCAGCAGCGACCAGGGAGCAACTAATGAAAAACTGTTTTTT. Residues: CASSDQGATNEKLFF.

The V gene is TRBV20-1, the J gene TRBJ1-5, with TRBD1 matching over 7 bases. This CDR3 has 13 amino acids. CDR1 and CDR2 from the germline V gene are DFQATT and SNEGSKA (reference sequence). The V and J ends lost 4 bases and 5 bases, in that order; junction bases with no gene match: 5. Here the CDR3 DNA reads TGCAGTGCTACGAGACAGGGCTATCAGCCCCAGCATTTT. Amino acid sequence: CSATRQGYQPQHF.

The rearrangement joins TRBV7-2 to TRBJ2-2, with D unresolved. Germline CDR1 is SGHTA and CDR2 is FQGNSA. Trimming pared 5 bases from V and 4 bases from J, leaving 11 bases between. The CDR3 has 14 amino acids. This CDR3 reads CASSLRLGTGELFF. DNA of the CDR3: TGTGCCAGCAGCCTAAGACTGGGCACCGGGGAGCTGTTTTTT. The whole variable domain, filled in from reference TRBV7-2 and TRBJ2-2, reads GAGVSQSPSNKVTEKGKDVELRCDPISGHTALYWYRQSLGQGLEFLIYFQGNSAPDKSGLPSDRFSAERTGGSVSTLTIQRTQQEDSAVYLCASSLRLGTGELFFGEGSRLTVL.

There are a few counts of this clonotype. The chain is built from TRBV9 and TRBJ1-2, with TRBD1 identical over 8 bases. Trimming cost V 3 bases and J 7 bases; bases outside gene matches: 8. Germline CDR1 SGDLS, CDR2 YYNGEE. This CDR3 region has 14 residues. CDR3 sequence: CASSGAGGWVGYTF. The DNA of the CDR3 is TGTGCCAGCAGCGGCGCAGGGGGCTGGGTTGGCTACACCTTC.

This chain connects TRBV5-1 to TRBJ2-1; 7 bases map to TRBD1. V lost 4 bases and J lost 5; bases outside the gene matches: 9. CDR3 size: 15 residues. CDR1 and CDR2 from the germline V gene are SGHRS and YFSETQ. The CDR3 DNA reads TGCGCCAGCAGCCCACTCCCGGGACAGAACAATGAGCAGTTCTTC. This gives the protein CASSPLPGQNNEQFF. The full variable domain, completed using reference TRBV5-1 and TRBJ2-1, is KAGVTQTPRYLIKTRGQQVTLSCSPISGHRSVSWYQQTPGQGLQFLFEYFSETQRNKGNFPGRFSGRQFSNSRSEMNVSTLELGDSALYLCASSPLPGQNNEQFFGPGTRLTVL.

The rearrangement joins TRBV3-1 to TRBJ2-1, with 7 nucleotides matching TRBD2. CDR3 length: 15 residues. J gave up 0 bases and V 4 bases, and 3 bases lay outside the gene matches. Germline assignment: CDR1 LGHDT and CDR2 YNNKEL (reference sequence). The CDR3, as DNA: TGTGCCAGCAGCCCGCGGGGGACCTCCTACAATGAGCAGTTCTTC. It yields the protein CASSPRGTSYNEQFF.

This clonotype was observed a few times. The chain joins TRBV20-1 to TRBJ1-6; D not certain. Trimming pared 0 bases from V and 10 bases from J, leaving 19 bases between. CDR1 and CDR2 from the germline V gene are DFQATT and SNEGSKA (reference sequence). The CDR3 extends over 16 amino acids. In nucleotides, the CDR3 is TGCAGTGCTAGAGATGGTAGCCAACCCCTTAGGTCACCCCTCCACTTT. It is translated as CSARDGSQPLRSPLHF.

V and J are TRBV18 and TRBJ2-7, with TRBD1 matching 11 bases. Germline assignment: CDR1 KGHSH and CDR2 LQKENI. The CDR3 runs to 15 residues. Losses at the gene ends were 3 bases for V and 2 bases for J; bases not matched to a gene: 3. CDR3: CASSPGQGETYEQYF. As DNA, the CDR3 is TGTGCCAGCTCACCGGGACAGGGGGAAACCTACGAGCAGTACTTC.

This clonotype has only a few counts. The rearrangement joins TRBV6-5 to TRBJ1-5; 8 positions match TRBD1. Per germline, CDR1 MNHEY and CDR2 SVGAGI. V shed 4 bases and J 3 bases; nucleotides not matched to a gene: 2. This CDR3 is 14 amino acids long. DNA for the CDR3: TGTGCCAGCAGTTTGACAGGGGTCAATCAGCCCCAGCATTTT. It specifies CASSLTGVNQPQHF.

This sequence joins TRBV11-3 and TRBJ2-5; no clear D. The V gene's germline CDR1 is SGHNT and CDR2 YENEEA. V lost 6 bases and J lost 1, with 9 bases in between. The CDR3 extends over 13 amino acids. The CDR3 coding sequence is TGTGCCAGCAGTTCCAGCCTCCAAGAGACCCAGTACTTC. Translation gives CASSSSLQETQYF.

This clonotype was seen more than once but under ten times. This sequence joins TRBV7-2 and TRBJ1-1, with D maybe TRBD1 (6 bases). Germline V gene data show CDR1 as SGHTA and CDR2 as FQGNSA. V gave up 5 bases and J gave up 2 bases, with 9 bases separating them. The CDR3 is 13 residues long. DNA of the CDR3: TGTGCCAGCAGCGCGGGACACAACACTGAAGCTTTCTTT. Translation: CASSAGHNTEAFF. Based on the CDR3 plus reference TRBV7-2 and TRBJ1-1, the full variable domain is GAGVSQSPSNKVTEKGKDVELRCDPISGHTALYWYRQSLGQGLEFLIYFQGNSAPDKSGLPSDRFSAERTGGSVSTLTIQRTQQEDSAVYLCASSAGHNTEAFFGQGTRLTVV.

The CDR3 sequence: CASGEQNNEKLFF. In DNA form, the CDR3 reads TGTGCCAGCGGGGAGCAGAATAATGAAAAACTGTTTTTT. V is TRBV28 and J is TRBJ1-4; D gene unclear. The germline gives CDR1 MDHEN, CDR2 SYDVKM. Deletions cut 8 bases from V and 4 bases from J, with 11 bases between. The CDR3 is made up of 13 amino acids.

This clonotype was counted a few times. The chain combines TRBV4-3 with TRBJ2-3; 9 nucleotides align to TRBD2. CDR3 length equals 16 residues. The V segment lost 0 bases and the J segment 4 bases; nucleotides outside the gene matches: 5. Per the germline V gene, CDR1 is LGHNA and CDR2 is YSLEER. DNA for the CDR3: TGCGCCAGCAGCCAAGATCAGCGGGGGGCCTCAGATACGCAGTATTTT. It translates to CASSQDQRGASDTQYF.

This clonotype was seen only a few times. The chain has TRBV6-5 and TRBJ2-5, with D possibly being TRBD2 (5 bases). V lost 2 bases and J 0 bases, leaving 13 bases between the germline ends. Per the germline V gene, CDR1 is MNHEY and CDR2 is SVGAGI. The CDR3 length is 16 residues. CDR3 sequence (DNA): TGTGCCAGCAGTTACGTCGGGGATGGGTACCAAGAGACCCAGTACTTC. Translating it yields CASSYVGDGYQETQYF.

The chain links TRBV5-1 to TRBJ1-2; 8 bases line up with TRBD1. The CDR3 sequence is 15 residues long. In germline, CDR1 is SGHRS, CDR2 YFSETQ. The ends lost 4 bases at V and 3 bases at J; junction bases unmatched: 8. The CDR3 here is CASSGQGAKDYGYTF. The CDR3 DNA follows: TGCGCCAGCAGCGGGCAGGGGGCAAAAGACTATGGCTACACCTTC.

The chain uses TRBV4-1 and TRBJ1-4; D is possibly TRBD1 (5 bases). The CDR3 length is 14 residues. Between the trimmed V and J ends, which lost 1 base and 14 bases, there was a span of 17 bases. Germline values: CDR1 MGHRA, CDR2 YSYEKL. DNA of the CDR3: TGCGCCAGCAGCCAAGTGTTCCGGGGCGCGGGCCTGTTTTTT. Its translation is CASSQVFRGAGLFF.

The chain carries TRBV20-1 and TRBJ1-2; TRBD1 might be the D (6 bases). Between the trimmed V and J ends, which lost 3 bases and 5 bases, there was a span of 13 bases. The germline V gene has CDR1 DFQATT and CDR2 SNEGSKA (reference sequence). This CDR3 is built from 13 residues. The CDR3 reads CSASARGGYGYTF. In DNA form, the CDR3 reads TGCAGTGCTAGCGCCAGGGGTGGATATGGCTACACCTTC.

This clonotype was recorded many times. The chain employs TRBV14 and TRBJ1-6; 7 bases line up with TRBD1. With 4 bases clipped from V and 7 bases from J, the junction kept 4 bases outside the gene matches. Germline CDR1 SGHDN, CDR2 FVKESK. The CDR3 consists of 14 residues. The CDR3 is CASSPGQPNSPLHF. The CDR3 DNA reads as TGTGCCAGCAGCCCGGGACAGCCGAATTCACCCCTCCACTTT. The variable domain in full, with the rest retrieved from reference TRBV14 and TRBJ1-6, is EAGVTQFPSHSVIEKGQTVTLRCDPISGHDNLYWYRRVMGKEIKFLLHFVKESKQDESGMPNNRFLAERTGGTYSTLKVQPAELEDSGVYFCASSPGQPNSPLHFGNGTRLTVT.

V gene TRBV7-2 combines with J gene TRBJ2-3; D possibly corresponds to TRBD1 (5 bases). V lost 5 bases and J 2 bases, leaving 14 bases between the germline ends. The germline CDR1 and CDR2 sequences are SGHTA and FQGNSA. This CDR3 has 15 amino acids. CDR3 sequence (DNA): TGTGCCAGCAGCGAAGTGGACACCAACACAGATACGCAGTATTTT. Translated, it gives CASSEVDTNTDTQYF.

This clonotype was recorded many times. The rearrangement uses TRBV2 and TRBJ1-2; tentatively, D is TRBD1 (6 bases). The V and J ends lost 4 bases and 0 bases respectively, with 15 bases between them. The CDR3 contains 16 residues. Germline V lookup: CDR1 SNHLY, CDR2 FYNNEI. The CDR3 bases are TGTGCCAGCAGTGGGGTATTTACAGGGACTAACTATGGCTACACCTTC. Amino acid sequence: CASSGVFTGTNYGYTF.

This chain joins TRBV6-5 and TRBJ1-2; 7 bases are a match to TRBD1. Germline loops: CDR1 MNHEY, CDR2 SVGAGI. The CDR3 extends over 13 amino acids. V dropped 7 bases and J dropped 7; count of bases not matched to a gene: 9. The CDR3 region has the DNA TGTGCCAGCAACAAACAGGGGATCGGTGGCTACACCTTC. Translating it yields CASNKQGIGGYTF.

This clonotype turned up a few times. The genes are TRBV18 and TRBJ2-6; 7 bases map to TRBD1. Trimming took 6 bases from V and 0 from J; bases not matched to a gene: 11. This CDR3 has 18 amino acids. Per germline, CDR1 KGHSH and CDR2 LQKENI. CDR3: CASSNRDRAISGANVLTF. The CDR3 coding sequence is TGTGCCAGCTCGAATAGGGACAGAGCCATCTCTGGGGCCAACGTCCTGACTTTC.

This clonotype turned up a few times. The chain employs TRBV7-2 and TRBJ2-2; 7 nucleotides line up with TRBD1. The CDR3 is made up of 16 amino acids. Germline CDR1 and CDR2: SGHTA and FQGNSA. V gave up 4 bases and J gave up 5 bases; unmatched junction bases: 10. CDR3 DNA sequence: TGTGCCAGCAGCTCCTCGACAGGGTATTTAACCGGGGAGCTGTTTTTT. Protein sequence: CASSSSTGYLTGELFF.

Only one count was recorded for this clonotype. The CDR3 spells CASSLYGDKNIQYF. The CDR3 DNA sequence: TGTGCCAGCAGCTTATACGGAGACAAAAACATTCAGTACTTC. The chain couples TRBV7-3 to TRBJ2-4; D remains ambiguous. Germline CDR1 SGHTA, CDR2 FQGTGA. Trimming stripped 2 bases from V and 3 bases from J, with 8 bases between. The CDR3 is made up of 14 amino acids.